Listed here are 24 T cell receptor beta chains from one sample, sequenced in a study of identical twins. Each CDR3 protein is one row after TCRdb ran MiXCR on the 5' RACE reads. The sample comprises some 710,000 distinct CDR3 sequences, around 6% of which are singletons, and around 1.7% rests with the top ten. The sequenced material came from naive T cells sorted from blood. These receptors all stem from a man younger than 30 in good health.

This clonotype was observed at least ten times. CDR3 region: CASKRYFKNIQYF. In DNA form, the CDR3 reads TGTGCCAGCAAGAGGTATTTCAAAAACATTCAGTACTTC. The chain carries TRBV5-8 and TRBJ2-4; D remains ambiguous. Trimming pared 6 bases from V and 3 bases from J, leaving 10 bases between. The CDR3 covers 13 residues. CDR1 is SGHTS and CDR2 is YDEGEE in the germline V gene.

The chain employs TRBV18 and TRBJ1-2; 7 nucleotides agree with TRBD1. V lost 6 bases and J lost 7; bases outside the gene matches: 11. Germline V lookup: CDR1 KGHSH, CDR2 LQKENI. The CDR3 consists of 14 residues. CDR3 DNA: TGTGCCAGCTCTCTAACGGAGGGGGCCCGTGGCTACACCTTC. Its translation: CASSLTEGARGYTF. Supplemented by reference TRBV18 and TRBJ1-2, the full variable domain reads NAGVMQNPRHLVRRRGQEARLRCSPMKGHSHVYWYRQLPEEGLKFMVYLQKENIIDESGMPKERFSAEFPKEGPSILRIQQVVRGDSAAYFCASSLTEGARGYTFGSGTRLTVV.

The J gene is TRBJ2-1, the V gene TRBV25-1; TRBD2 agrees at 11 bases. The CDR3 extends over 15 amino acids. CDR1 and CDR2 (germline): MGHDK, SYGVNS. V shed 6 bases, J shed 9 bases, and the junction held 10 bases outside the gene matches. CDR3 sequence (DNA): TGTGCCAGCAGGGCCCAGGTAGCGGGAGGGGGTGAGCAGTTCTTC. Translated: CASRAQVAGGGEQFF.

This clonotype occurred many times. The junction departs from germline at one end; a sequencing error may be responsible. The rearrangement uses TRBV3-1 and TRBJ2-7, with a tentative D call TRBD2 (7 bases). From germline, CDR1 is LGHDT and CDR2 YNNKEL (reference sequence). The length of the CDR3 is 13 residues. The CDR3 region has the DNA TGCGCCAGCAGCCAAGGGGGGGGCTACGAGCAGTACTTC. As protein: CASSQGGGYEQYF.

This clonotype was found a few times. V gene TRBV7-8 combines with J gene TRBJ1-4, with 7 bases aligning to TRBD1. The J segment lost 3 bases and the V segment lost 1 base, leaving 2 bases of the junction unmatched. The CDR3 runs to 15 residues. Germline V gene data show CDR1 as SGHVS and CDR2 as FQNEAQ. CDR3 protein: CASSLEGQSNEKLFF. DNA of the CDR3: TGTGCCAGCAGCTTAGAGGGACAGTCTAATGAAAAACTGTTTTTT.

This clonotype showed up many times. This chain links TRBV29-1 with TRBJ2-1; 11 bases align to TRBD2. J gave up 9 bases and V 5 bases, and 12 bases lay outside the gene matches. This CDR3 region has 15 residues. Per germline, CDR1 SQVTM and CDR2 ANQGSEA. DNA of the CDR3: TGCAGCGTTCCCGTGGTATTACTAGCGGGAGTTGAGCAGTTCTTC. It encodes CSVPVVLLAGVEQFF.

A word on this clonotype: This may come from a read error, since a much larger clone is one base off. The rearrangement uses TRBV5-1 and TRBJ1-1, with TRBD1 matching 7 bases. Per the germline V gene, CDR1 is SGHRS and CDR2 is YFSETQ. The ends lost 3 bases at V and 0 bases at J; junction bases unmatched: 2. The CDR3 totals 14 residues. The CDR3 DNA follows: TGCGCCAGCAGCTGGGACAGTTTGAACACTGAAGCTTTCTTT. Protein: CASSWDSLNTEAFF.

The chain uses TRBV12-3 or TRBV12-4 and TRBJ1-2; D is possibly TRBD1 (5 bases). The CDR3 consists of 14 residues. The V end was cut by 10 bases, the J end by 4 bases, with 19 bases between. CDR3 sequence reads: CATTHGDGLYGYTF. The CDR3 DNA sequence: TGTGCCACAACCCACGGGGACGGACTCTATGGCTACACCTTC.

The J gene is TRBJ2-5, the V gene TRBV3-1; D is possibly TRBD2 (6 bases). CDR3 length equals 16 residues. From germline, CDR1 is LGHDT and CDR2 YNNKEL (reference sequence). Trimming took 3 bases from V and 2 from J, leaving 16 bases between them. This CDR3 is CASSHDARDPQETQYF. CDR3 bases: TGTGCCAGCAGCCACGACGCGCGGGATCCGCAAGAGACCCAGTACTTC.

This clonotype was observed at least ten times. V is TRBV14 and J is TRBJ2-3; 11 nucleotides match TRBD2. The CDR3 has 18 residues. V lost 0 bases and J lost 4; bases outside the gene matches: 9. Germline CDR1 is SGHDN and CDR2 is FVKESK. CDR3 in amino acids: CASSQDVDLAGGADTQYF. As DNA, the CDR3 is TGTGCCAGCAGCCAAGACGTGGACCTAGCGGGAGGAGCAGATACGCAGTATTTT.

The chain joins TRBV5-1 to TRBJ2-1; 9 positions agree with TRBD1. The germline V gene encodes CDR1 SGHRS and CDR2 YFSETQ. The CDR3 covers 16 residues. Unmatched junction bases numbered 9, after V lost 3 bases and J lost 5 bases. The CDR3 is CASSSKTGGVDNEQFF. The CDR3, as DNA: TGCGCCAGCAGCTCAAAGACAGGGGGTGTGGACAATGAGCAGTTCTTC.

This clonotype was seen more than once but under ten times. The chain links TRBV6-2 or TRBV6-3 to TRBJ2-1, with 8 bases lining up with TRBD2. Germline V CDR1 and CDR2: MNHEY, SVGEGT. J gave up 3 bases and V 2 bases, and 3 bases lay outside the gene matches. The CDR3 has 15 amino acids. CDR3 amino acids: CASSYEAGGYNEQFF. The CDR3 DNA sequence: TGTGCCAGCAGTTACGAGGCGGGAGGCTACAATGAGCAGTTCTTC.

In this sample, this clonotype turned up many times. An end of the junction does not agree with germline; a read error may underlie this. The rearrangement uses TRBV6-2 or TRBV6-3 and TRBJ2-1, with a possible D match to TRBD2 (6 bases). This CDR3 region has 13 residues. Germline lookup yields CDR1 MNHEY and CDR2 SVGEGT. The CDR3 region is CASSYGDSPPKVF. CDR3 bases: TGTGCCAGCAGTTACGGGGACTCCCCTCCCAAGGTCTTC.

This clonotype was detected ten times or more. This chain links TRBV7-8 with TRBJ1-1; the D is unclear. Germline lookup yields CDR1 SGHVS and CDR2 FQNEAQ. Trimming shortened V by 2 bases and J by 1 base, and 8 bases separated the two germline ends. The CDR3 totals 14 residues. CDR3 bases: TGTGCCAGCAGCTTATCGGTACAGAACACTGAAGCTTTCTTT. Its protein product is CASSLSVQNTEAFF.

A few counts support this clonotype. V is TRBV7-8 and J is TRBJ1-5; D unresolved. Deletions cut 1 base from V and 2 bases from J, with 18 bases between. The CDR3 is made up of 18 amino acids. CDR1 SGHVS and CDR2 FQNEAQ come from the germline V gene. CDR3 coding DNA: TGTGCCAGCAGCTTAGTGGCAGCTTATAGGCAGGGCAATCAGCCCCAGCATTTT. Protein sequence: CASSLVAAYRQGNQPQHF.

The chain is built from TRBV24-1 and TRBJ1-1; 7 bases line up with TRBD1. Germline trimming cut 3 bases from V and 11 bases from J; bases unmatched to any gene: 8. CDR1 is KGHDR, CDR2 SFDVKD, per germline. This CDR3 comprises 13 residues. The CDR3 region is CATSDPTTGRAFF. DNA for the CDR3: TGTGCCACCAGTGATCCAACGACAGGGCGGGCTTTCTTT.

This clonotype was counted many times. This sequence joins TRBV27 and TRBJ2-7, with unresolved D. The CDR3 is 15 residues long. Trimming pared 5 bases from V and 2 bases from J, leaving 16 bases between. CDR1 MNHEY and CDR2 SMNVEV come from the germline V gene (reference sequence). CDR3 sequence: CASSPIGLNTYEQYV. Written as DNA, the CDR3 is TGTGCCAGCAGTCCTATCGGCCTGAACACCTACGAGCAGTACGTC.

V and J are TRBV12-3 or TRBV12-4 and TRBJ2-7; TRBD1 matches 9 bases. Germline trimming cut 2 bases from V and 5 bases from J; bases unmatched to any gene: 7. CDR3 length: 15 residues. The CDR3 DNA reads TGTGCCAGCAGTTTATCGGGACAGGGAGGCCACGAGCAGTACTTC. Amino acids: CASSLSGQGGHEQYF.

The sample holds many counts of this clonotype. This chain connects TRBV20-1 to TRBJ2-1; D remains unclear. Per germline, CDR1 DFQATT and CDR2 SNEGSKA (reference sequence). The CDR3 length is 13 residues. V was clipped by 0 bases and J by 13 bases, with 16 bases between them. This CDR3 reads CSARDSRPRSQFF. CDR3 bases: TGCAGTGCTAGAGATAGTCGGCCTCGGAGCCAGTTCTTC.

This clonotype was picked up many times. The junction shows a germline mismatch at one end, possibly a read error. The chain combines TRBV7-9 with TRBJ1-1; D not certain. CDR1 is SEHNR and CDR2 is FQNEAQ in the germline V gene (reference sequence). The CDR3 extends over 14 amino acids. CDR3 coding DNA: TGTGCCAGCACCTTAATCCGCTTCCGGGGTGAAGCTTTCTTT. Protein sequence: CASTLIRFRGEAFF.

Regarding this clonotype: A much larger clone differs from this one at a single base, so this may be a read error. The CDR3 nucleotides read TGTGCCAGCAGTGTATCGTGGGAGGATGGGCAGTTCTTC. This gives the protein CASSVSWEDGQFF. The rearrangement links TRBV25-1 to TRBJ2-1; D is possibly TRBD2 (6 bases). V was trimmed by 4 bases and J by 12 bases, leaving 16 bases between them. In germline, CDR1 is MGHDK, CDR2 SYGVNS. The CDR3 length is 13 residues.

The sample holds many counts of this clonotype. This chain links TRBV10-3 with TRBJ2-1; 12 nucleotides match TRBD2. Trimming cost V 5 bases and J 8 bases; bases outside gene matches: 7. Looked up from germline, CDR1 is ENHRY and CDR2 is SYGVKD. CDR3 length equals 15 residues. The CDR3 here is CAISPSGRAGDEQFF. The CDR3 nucleotides are TGTGCCATCAGTCCTAGCGGGAGGGCCGGAGATGAGCAGTTCTTC.

Many counts were recorded for this clonotype. The V call is TRBV12-3 or TRBV12-4, the J call TRBJ2-2; D is unresolved. The CDR3 extends over 13 amino acids. V shed 6 bases and J shed 7 bases, with 12 bases lying between them. CDR3 in DNA: TGTGCCAGCAGCCCCGTAGGGCTCGGGGAGCTGTTTTTT. Translating it yields CASSPVGLGELFF.

In this sample, this clonotype turned up many times. The V gene is TRBV10-3, the J gene TRBJ2-3, with D unresolved. The ends were cut back, 3 bases at V and 4 bases at J, with 11 bases in the middle. The CDR3 has 14 amino acids. Germline-derived CDR1 and CDR2 are ENHRY and SYGVKD. CDR3 DNA: TGTGCCATCAGTGACCTCACCAAGGCAGATACGCAGTATTTT. Translated, it gives CAISDLTKADTQYF.